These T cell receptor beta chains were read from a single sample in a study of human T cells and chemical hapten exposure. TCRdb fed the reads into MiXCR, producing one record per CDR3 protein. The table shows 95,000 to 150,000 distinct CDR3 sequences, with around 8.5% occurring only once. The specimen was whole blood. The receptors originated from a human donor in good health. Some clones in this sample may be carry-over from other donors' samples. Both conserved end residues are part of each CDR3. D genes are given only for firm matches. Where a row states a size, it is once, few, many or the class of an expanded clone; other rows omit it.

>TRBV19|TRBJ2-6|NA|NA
CASRRTPSGANVLTF
TGTGCCAGTCGGCGGACGCCCTCTGGGGCCAACGTCCTGACTTTC
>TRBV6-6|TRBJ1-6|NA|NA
CASRRQINDNSPLHF
TGTGCCAGCAGACGCCAGATAAACGATAATTCACCCCTCCACTTT
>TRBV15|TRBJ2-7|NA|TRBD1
CATSRDRIGDEQYF
TGTGCCACCAGTAGGGACAGGATCGGCGACGAGCAGTACTTC
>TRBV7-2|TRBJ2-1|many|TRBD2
CASSPNGLAGEQFF
TGTGCCAGCAGCCCTAACGGACTAGCCGGTGAGCAGTTCTTC
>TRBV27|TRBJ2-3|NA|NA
CASSPLDLSSTDTQYF
TGTGCCAGCAGTCCCCTGGACTTATCAAGCACAGATACGCAGTATTTT
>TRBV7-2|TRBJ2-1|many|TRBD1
CASRTDRGTYNEQFF
TGTGCCAGCAGGACCGACAGGGGCACCTACAATGAGCAGTTCTTC
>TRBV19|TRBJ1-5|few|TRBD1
CASTSDRAYQPQHF
TGTGCCAGTACTAGCGACAGGGCATATCAGCCCCAGCATTTT
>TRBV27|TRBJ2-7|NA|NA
CASSQKSDGYEQYF
TGTGCCAGCAGTCAAAAGTCGGATGGTTACGAGCAGTACTTC
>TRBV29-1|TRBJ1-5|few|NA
CSVEDQVGGQPQHF
TGCAGCGTTGAAGATCAAGTGGGGGGTCAGCCCCAGCATTTT
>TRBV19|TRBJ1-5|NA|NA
CASSMDPQGYQPQHF
TGTGCCAGTAGTATGGACCCACAGGGATATCAGCCCCAGCATTTT
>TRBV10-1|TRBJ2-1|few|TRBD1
CASSESGMDRVYEQFF
TGCGCCAGCAGTGAGTCCGGGATGGACAGGGTCTATGAGCAGTTCTTC
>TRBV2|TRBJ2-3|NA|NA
CASIGITDTQYF
TGTGCCAGCATTGGTATCACAGATACGCAGTATTTT
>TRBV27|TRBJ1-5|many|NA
CASSPLQGGNQPQHF
TGTGCCAGCAGTCCTCTACAGGGAGGCAATCAGCCCCAGCATTTT
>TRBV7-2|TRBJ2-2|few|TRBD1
CASSLRPRAGGLGTGELFF
TGTGCCAGCAGCTTACGTCCCCGGGCAGGGGGCTTGGGCACCGGGGAGCTGTTTTTT
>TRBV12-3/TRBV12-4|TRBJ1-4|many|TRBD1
CASSFGPDRPNEKLFF
TGTGCCAGCAGTTTCGGTCCGGACAGGCCTAATGAAAAACTGTTTTTT
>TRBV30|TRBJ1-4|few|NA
CAWSSTARDEKLFF
TGTGCCTGGTCCTCGACAGCTCGGGATGAAAAACTGTTTTTT
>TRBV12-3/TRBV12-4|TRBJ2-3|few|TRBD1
CASSLGTGPDTQYF
TGTGCCAGCAGTTTGGGGACAGGGCCAGATACGCAGTATTTT
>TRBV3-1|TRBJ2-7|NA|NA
CASSPAWAETYEQYF
TGTGCCAGCAGCCCCGCTTGGGCGGAAACCTACGAGCAGTACTTC
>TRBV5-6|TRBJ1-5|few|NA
CASSGGKNQPQHF
TGTGCCAGCAGCGGCGGGAAAAATCAGCCCCAGCATTTT
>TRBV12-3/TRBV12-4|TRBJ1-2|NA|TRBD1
CASSRGRGGYTF
TGTGCCAGCAGTAGGGGGCGCGGTGGCTACACCTTC
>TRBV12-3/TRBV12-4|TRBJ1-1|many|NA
CASSPGSGMNTEAFF
TGTGCCAGCAGTCCGGGGTCAGGGATGAACACTGAAGCTTTCTTT
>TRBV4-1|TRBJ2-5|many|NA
CASSQNRPGETQYF
TGCGCCAGCAGCCAGAACAGGCCCGGAGAGACCCAGTACTTC
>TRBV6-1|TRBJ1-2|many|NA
CASSIYGYTF
TGTGCCAGCAGCATATATGGCTACACCTTC
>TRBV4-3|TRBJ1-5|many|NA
CASSQDRVTGRNQPQHF
TGCGCCAGCAGCCAAGATCGAGTGACAGGAAGAAATCAGCCCCAGCATTTT
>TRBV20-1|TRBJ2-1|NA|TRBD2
CSAEGLAGVTEQFF
TGCAGTGCGGAGGGACTAGCGGGAGTTACTGAGCAGTTCTTC
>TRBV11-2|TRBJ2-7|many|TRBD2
CASSSALADYEQYF
TGTGCCAGCAGCTCCGCGCTAGCGGACTACGAGCAGTACTTC
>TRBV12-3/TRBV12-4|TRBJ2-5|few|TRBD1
CASSLGRFSGTADQGETQYF
TGTGCCAGCAGTTTAGGCCGGTTTTCCGGGACAGCCGATCAGGGAGAGACCCAGTACTTC
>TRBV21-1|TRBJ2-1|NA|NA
CASWSALGGEVEQFF
TGTGCCAGCTGGAGCGCTCTCGGAGGGGAGGTTGAGCAGTTCTTC
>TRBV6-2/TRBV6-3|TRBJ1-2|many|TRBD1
CASRSLDLDRGRLYGYTF
TGTGCCAGCAGATCCCTCGATCTGGACAGGGGGCGTCTCTATGGCTACACCTTC
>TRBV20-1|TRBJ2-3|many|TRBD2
CSATSGRSPDTQYF
TGCAGTGCTACTAGCGGGAGAAGCCCAGATACGCAGTATTTT
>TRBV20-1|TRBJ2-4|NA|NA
CSARDGGTKNIQYF
TGCAGTGCTAGAGACGGGGGTACCAAAAACATTCAGTACTTC
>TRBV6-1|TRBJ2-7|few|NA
CASTGRLGAYEQYF
TGTGCCAGCACCGGAAGGTTAGGAGCCTACGAGCAGTACTTC
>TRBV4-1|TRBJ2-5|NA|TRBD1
CASSQVGQGFQETQYF
TGCGCCAGCAGCCAAGTGGGACAGGGGTTCCAAGAGACCCAGTACTTC
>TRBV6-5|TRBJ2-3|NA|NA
CASRYGVGTDTQYF
TGTGCCAGCCGGTACGGGGTGGGCACAGATACGCAGTATTTT
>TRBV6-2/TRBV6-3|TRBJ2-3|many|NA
CASSYRRGTDTQYF
TGTGCCAGCAGTTACCGTAGGGGCACAGATACGCAGTATTTT
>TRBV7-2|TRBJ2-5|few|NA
CASSFYGEETQYF
TGTGCCAGCAGCTTTTATGGAGAAGAGACCCAGTACTTC
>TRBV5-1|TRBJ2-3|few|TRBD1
CASSPGQGITDTQYF
TGCGCCAGCAGCCCCGGACAGGGAATTACAGATACGCAGTATTTT
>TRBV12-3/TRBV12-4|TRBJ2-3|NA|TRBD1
CASSLYRTGKTDTQYF
TGTGCCAGCAGTTTATACCGGACAGGGAAAACAGATACGCAGTATTTT
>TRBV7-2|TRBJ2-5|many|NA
CASSSPTGGQAEETQYF
TGTGCCAGCAGCTCGCCTACCGGGGGGCAGGCTGAGGAGACCCAGTACTTC